The T cell receptor beta chain described here comes from a study of glioma-infiltrating T cells. Study-level results: Tissue-blood divergence was below expectation in non-neoplastic patients, above in gliomas. Only very few CDR3 sequences appeared in both tissue and blood.

Using RNA template, CDR3s of TCR alpha and beta were amplified with iRepertoire arm-PCR. Input was roughly 85-450 ng of tissue mRNA or PBMC total RNA. TCRdb re-analysed the multiplex PCR reads in MiXCR, keeping a single row per CDR3 protein. Among 9,500 to 12,000 distinct CDR3 sequences listed, 56% were seen once. Concerning this clonotype: Its antigen is not identified. At one end, the junction sequence differs from germline, possibly due to a read error.

The CDR3 loop spans 14 amino acids. Looked up from germline, CDR1 is MNHEY and CDR2 is SVGEGT. The sequencing sample was made of glioma tissue, nonneoplastic brain tissue, or PBMCs (not recorded which). The chain joins TRBV6-2 or TRBV6-3 to TRBJ2-1; the D gene is possibly TRBD1 (5 bases). The TCR was taken from a human donor with low-grade glioma or glioblastoma, undergoing nonglioma brain surgery, or in good health (not recorded which). This chain's CDR3 is CASSYWTSFDEHSF. The CDR3 DNA is TGTGCCAGCAGTTACTGGACAAGCTTCGATGAGCACTCCTTC.